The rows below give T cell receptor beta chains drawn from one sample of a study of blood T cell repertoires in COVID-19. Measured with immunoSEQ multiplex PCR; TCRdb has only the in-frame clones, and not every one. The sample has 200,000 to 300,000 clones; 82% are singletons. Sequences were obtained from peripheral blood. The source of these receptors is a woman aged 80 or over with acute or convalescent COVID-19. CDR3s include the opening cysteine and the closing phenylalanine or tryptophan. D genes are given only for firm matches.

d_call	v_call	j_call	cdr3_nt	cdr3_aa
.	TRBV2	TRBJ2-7	TGTGCCAGCAGTGAGGCACTCGCCATGGGGCCCTACACCTACGAGCAGTACTTC	CASSEALAMGPYTYEQYF
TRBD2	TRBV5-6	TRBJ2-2	TGTGCCAGCAGCCCCCCAGCGGGGACCAACACCGGGGAGCTGTTTTTT	CASSPPAGTNTGELFF
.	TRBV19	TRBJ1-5	TGTGCCAGTAGGACCCAGGGACATCTTAGCAATCAGCCCCAGCATTTT	CASRTQGHLSNQPQHF
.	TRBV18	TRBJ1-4	TGTGCCAGCTCACCACCTACCCAGGGGAGTAATGAAAAACTGTTTTTT	CASSPPTQGSNEKLFF
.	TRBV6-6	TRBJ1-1	TGTGCCAGCAGCCGCGACAGAAACACTGAAGCTTTCTTT	CASSRDRNTEAFF
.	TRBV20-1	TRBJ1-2	TGCAGTGCTAGTGTTCACGGGGGAGGGAGCTACACCTTC	CSASVHGGGSYTF
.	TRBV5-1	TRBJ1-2	TGCGCCAGCAGTTCAGAACCGAACTATGGCTACACCTTC	CASSSEPNYGYTF
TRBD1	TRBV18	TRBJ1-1	TGTGCCAGCTCACCACGACAGGGCGGGTACACTGAAGCTTTCTTT	CASSPRQGGYTEAFF
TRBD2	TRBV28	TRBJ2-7	TGTGCCAGCAGTTCCCCTAGCGGGAGCACCCACGAGCAGTACTTC	CASSSPSGSTHEQYF
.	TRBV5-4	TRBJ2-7	TGTGCCAGCAGTTCCGGGAGCTCCTACGAGCAGTACTTC	CASSSGSSYEQYF
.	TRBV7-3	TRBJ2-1	TGTGCCAGCAGCGTGACAGGGGAGGGTGAGCAGTTCTTC	CASSVTGEGEQFF
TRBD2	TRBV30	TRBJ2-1	TGTGCCTGGATTGGGACTAGCGGGAGTAGGGATGAGCAGTTCTTC	CAWIGTSGSRDEQFF